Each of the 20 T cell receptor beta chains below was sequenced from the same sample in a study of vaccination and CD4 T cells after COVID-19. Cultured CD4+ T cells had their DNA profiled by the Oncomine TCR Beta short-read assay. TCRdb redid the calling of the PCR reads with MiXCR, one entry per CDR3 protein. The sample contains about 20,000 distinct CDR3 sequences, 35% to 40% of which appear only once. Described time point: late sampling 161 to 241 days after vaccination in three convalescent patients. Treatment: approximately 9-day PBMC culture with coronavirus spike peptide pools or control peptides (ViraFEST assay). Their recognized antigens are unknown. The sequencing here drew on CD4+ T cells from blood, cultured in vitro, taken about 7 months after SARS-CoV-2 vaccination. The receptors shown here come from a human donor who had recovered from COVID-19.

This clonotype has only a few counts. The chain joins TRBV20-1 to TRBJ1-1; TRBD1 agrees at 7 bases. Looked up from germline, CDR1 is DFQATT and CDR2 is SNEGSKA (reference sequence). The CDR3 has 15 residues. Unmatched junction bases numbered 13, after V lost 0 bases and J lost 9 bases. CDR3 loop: CSARDTGTDRIKAFF. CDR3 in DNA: TGCAGTGCTAGAGATACAGGGACGGACAGGATAAAAGCTTTCTTT.

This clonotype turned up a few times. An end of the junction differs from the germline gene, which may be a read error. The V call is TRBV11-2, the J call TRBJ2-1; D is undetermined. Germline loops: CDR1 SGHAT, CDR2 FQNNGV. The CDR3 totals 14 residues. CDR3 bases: TGTGCCAGCAGCTTAGATCAGGCCCTCGGAACCATGAAATTC. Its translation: CASSLDQALGTMKF.

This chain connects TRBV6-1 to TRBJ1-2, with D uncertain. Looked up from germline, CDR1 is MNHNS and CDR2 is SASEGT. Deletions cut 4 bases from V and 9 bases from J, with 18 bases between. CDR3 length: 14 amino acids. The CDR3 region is CASSGLGNLVSYTF. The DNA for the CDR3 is TGTGCCAGCAGTGGGTTAGGCAATCTCGTGAGCTACACCTTC.

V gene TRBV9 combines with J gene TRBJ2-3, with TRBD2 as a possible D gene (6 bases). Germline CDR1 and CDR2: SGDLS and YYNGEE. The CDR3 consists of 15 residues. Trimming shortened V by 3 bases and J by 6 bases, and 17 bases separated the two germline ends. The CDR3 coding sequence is TGTGCCAGCAGCGCCCCGGGACTTGGGGAGGATACGCAGTATTTT. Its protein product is CASSAPGLGEDTQYF.

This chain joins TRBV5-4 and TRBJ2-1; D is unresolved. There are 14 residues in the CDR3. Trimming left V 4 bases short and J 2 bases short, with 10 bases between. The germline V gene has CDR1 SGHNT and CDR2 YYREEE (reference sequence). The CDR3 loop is CASSDTATYNEQFF. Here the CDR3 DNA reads TGTGCCAGCAGCGATACCGCTACCTACAATGAGCAGTTCTTC.

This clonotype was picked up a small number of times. CDR3 region: CASSLVGTRRFF. Here the CDR3 DNA reads TGTGCCAGCAGCTTAGTTGGGACTCGTCGGTTCTTC. The V gene is TRBV7-2, the J gene TRBJ2-1; a possible D gene is TRBD2 (6 bases). This CDR3 comprises 12 residues. Trimming stripped 1 base from V and 15 bases from J, with 13 bases between. Germline-derived CDR1 and CDR2 are SGHTA and FQGNSA. Together with reference TRBV7-2 and TRBJ2-1, the CDR3 gives the full variable domain: GAGVSQSPSNKVTEKGKDVELRCDPISGHTALYWYRQSLGQGLEFLIYFQGNSAPDKSGLPSDRFSAERTGGSVSTLTIQRTQQEDSAVYLCASSLVGTRRFFGPGTRLTVL.

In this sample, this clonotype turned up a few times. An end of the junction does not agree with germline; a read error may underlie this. The CDR3 is CSARESRYPDQPQHF. The CDR3 DNA sequence: TGCAGTGCTCGAGAAAGCAGGTATCCGGATCAGCCCCAGCATTTT. The J gene is TRBJ1-5, the V gene TRBV20-1; D call uncertain. This CDR3 is built from 15 residues. CDR1 and CDR2 from the germline V gene are DFQATT and SNEGSKA (reference sequence).

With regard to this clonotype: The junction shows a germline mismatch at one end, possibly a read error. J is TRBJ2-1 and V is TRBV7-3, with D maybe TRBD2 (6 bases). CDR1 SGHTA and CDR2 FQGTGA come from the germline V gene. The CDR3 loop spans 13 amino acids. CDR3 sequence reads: CASSRDSDNEQFF. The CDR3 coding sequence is TGTGCCAGCAGCCGGGACTCCGACAATGAGCAGTTCTTC.

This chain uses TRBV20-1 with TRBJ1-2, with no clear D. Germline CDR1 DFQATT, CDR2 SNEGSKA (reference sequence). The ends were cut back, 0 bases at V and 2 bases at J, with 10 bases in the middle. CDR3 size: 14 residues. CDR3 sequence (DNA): TGCAGTGCTAGAGATCTACACGAGAACTATGGCTACACCTTC. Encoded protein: CSARDLHENYGYTF.

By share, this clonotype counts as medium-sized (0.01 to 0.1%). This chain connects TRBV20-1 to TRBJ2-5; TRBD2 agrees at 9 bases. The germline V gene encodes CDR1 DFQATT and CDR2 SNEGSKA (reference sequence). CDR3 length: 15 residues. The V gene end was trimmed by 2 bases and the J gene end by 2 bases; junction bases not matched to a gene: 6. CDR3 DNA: TGCAGTGCTAGAATTGGCGGGAGGGATCAAGAGACCCAGTACTTC. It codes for CSARIGGRDQETQYF.

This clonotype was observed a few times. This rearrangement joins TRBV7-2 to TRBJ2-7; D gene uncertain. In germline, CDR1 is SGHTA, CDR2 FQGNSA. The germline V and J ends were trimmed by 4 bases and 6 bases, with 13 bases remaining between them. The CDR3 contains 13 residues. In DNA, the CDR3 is TGTGCCAGCAGCTCGCGGCTCGTTCCCGAGCAGTACTTC. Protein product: CASSSRLVPEQYF.

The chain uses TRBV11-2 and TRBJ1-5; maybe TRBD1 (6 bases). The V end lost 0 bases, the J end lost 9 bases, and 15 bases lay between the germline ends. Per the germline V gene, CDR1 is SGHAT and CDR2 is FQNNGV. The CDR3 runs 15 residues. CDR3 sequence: CASSLDPWGRSPQHF. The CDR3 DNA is TGTGCCAGCAGCTTAGACCCATGGGGGCGTTCGCCCCAGCATTTT.

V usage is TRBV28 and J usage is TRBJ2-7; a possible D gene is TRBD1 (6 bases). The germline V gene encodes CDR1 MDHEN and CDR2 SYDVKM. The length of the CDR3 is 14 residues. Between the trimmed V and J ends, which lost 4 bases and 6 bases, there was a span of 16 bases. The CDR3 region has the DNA TGTGCCAGCAGTTCCCCCGGGACGACAGGCGAGCAGTACTTC. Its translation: CASSSPGTTGEQYF.

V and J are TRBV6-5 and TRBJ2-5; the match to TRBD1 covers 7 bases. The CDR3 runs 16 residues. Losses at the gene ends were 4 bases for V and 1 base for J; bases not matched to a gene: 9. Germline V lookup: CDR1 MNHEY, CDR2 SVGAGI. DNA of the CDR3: TGTGCCAGCAGTTCGAGGGGGCTGGGGGCCCAAGAGACCCAGTACTTC. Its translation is CASSSRGLGAQETQYF.

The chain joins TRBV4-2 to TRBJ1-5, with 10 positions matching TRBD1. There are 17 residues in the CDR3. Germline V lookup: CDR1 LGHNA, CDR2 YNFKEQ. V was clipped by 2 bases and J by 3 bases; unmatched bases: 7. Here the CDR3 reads CASSQRPGTGDNQPQHF. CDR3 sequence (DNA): TGTGCCAGCAGCCAAAGACCCGGGACAGGGGACAATCAGCCCCAGCATTTT.

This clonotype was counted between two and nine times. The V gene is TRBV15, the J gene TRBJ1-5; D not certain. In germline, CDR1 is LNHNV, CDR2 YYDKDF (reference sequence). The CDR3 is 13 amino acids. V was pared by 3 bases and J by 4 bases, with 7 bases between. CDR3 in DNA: TGTGCCACCAGCAGCCTCGTAAATCAGCCCCAGCATTTT. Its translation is CATSSLVNQPQHF.

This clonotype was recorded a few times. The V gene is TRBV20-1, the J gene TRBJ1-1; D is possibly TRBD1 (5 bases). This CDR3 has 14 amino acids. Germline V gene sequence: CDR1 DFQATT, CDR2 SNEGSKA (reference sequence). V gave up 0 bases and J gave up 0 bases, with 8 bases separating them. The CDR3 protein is CSAREGTVNTEAFF. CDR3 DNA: TGCAGTGCTAGAGAGGGGACGGTGAACACTGAAGCTTTCTTT.

The CDR3 is CSATGTGAFEQYF. The CDR3 nucleotides are TGCAGTGCAACCGGGACAGGGGCTTTCGAGCAGTACTTC. This rearrangement joins TRBV20-1 to TRBJ2-7; 10 bases are shared with TRBD1. Germline V gene data show CDR1 as DFQATT and CDR2 as SNEGSKA (reference sequence). Trimming removed 6 bases from V and 6 bases from J; junction bases left unmatched: 8. This CDR3 region has 13 residues.

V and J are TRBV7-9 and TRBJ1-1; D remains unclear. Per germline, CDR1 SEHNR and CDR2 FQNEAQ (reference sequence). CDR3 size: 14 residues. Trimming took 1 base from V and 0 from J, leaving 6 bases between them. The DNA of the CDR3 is TGTGCCAGCAGCTTAGGGGCGGTGAACACTGAAGCTTTCTTT. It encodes CASSLGAVNTEAFF.

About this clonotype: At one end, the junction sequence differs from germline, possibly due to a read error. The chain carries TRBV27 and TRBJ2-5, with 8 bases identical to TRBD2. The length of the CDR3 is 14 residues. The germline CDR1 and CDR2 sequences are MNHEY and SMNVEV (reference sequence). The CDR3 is CVSSLSPGGETQYF. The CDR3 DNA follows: TGTGTCAGCAGTTTATCCCCGGGAGGGGAGACCCAGTACTTC.